This T cell receptor beta chain was sequenced in a study of vaccination effects on CD4 cells after COVID-19. The J segment lost 2 bases and the V segment lost 7 bases, leaving 6 bases of the junction unmatched. CDR1 KGHDR and CDR2 SFDVKD come from the germline V gene. The CDR3 totals 14 residues. Profiled with immunoSEQ multiplex PCR; TCRdb holds only in-frame clones, not every one. The sample lists 40,000 to 45,000 clones, around 77% occurring once. Using viral peptide pools, the ViraFEST assay grew out antigen-specific CD4+ T cells prior to sequencing. Between days 9 and 11 of culture, CD4+ T cells were separated out. The healthy vaccine recipients, who had no prior SARS-CoV-2 infection, showed negative nucleocapsid antibodies. This clone has only one observation. Its antigen is unknown.

The receptor was derived from a human donor who received a COVID-19 vaccine. The chain couples TRBV24-1 to TRBJ1-1; 7 nucleotides match TRBD1. The sample here was CD4+ T cells from PBMCs cultured with HCoV-NL63 spike peptides, taken before COVID-19 vaccination. This chain's CDR3 is CATRGGAGNTEAFF. As DNA, the CDR3 is TGTGCCACCAGAGGGGGCGCGGGAAACACTGAAGCTTTCTTT.